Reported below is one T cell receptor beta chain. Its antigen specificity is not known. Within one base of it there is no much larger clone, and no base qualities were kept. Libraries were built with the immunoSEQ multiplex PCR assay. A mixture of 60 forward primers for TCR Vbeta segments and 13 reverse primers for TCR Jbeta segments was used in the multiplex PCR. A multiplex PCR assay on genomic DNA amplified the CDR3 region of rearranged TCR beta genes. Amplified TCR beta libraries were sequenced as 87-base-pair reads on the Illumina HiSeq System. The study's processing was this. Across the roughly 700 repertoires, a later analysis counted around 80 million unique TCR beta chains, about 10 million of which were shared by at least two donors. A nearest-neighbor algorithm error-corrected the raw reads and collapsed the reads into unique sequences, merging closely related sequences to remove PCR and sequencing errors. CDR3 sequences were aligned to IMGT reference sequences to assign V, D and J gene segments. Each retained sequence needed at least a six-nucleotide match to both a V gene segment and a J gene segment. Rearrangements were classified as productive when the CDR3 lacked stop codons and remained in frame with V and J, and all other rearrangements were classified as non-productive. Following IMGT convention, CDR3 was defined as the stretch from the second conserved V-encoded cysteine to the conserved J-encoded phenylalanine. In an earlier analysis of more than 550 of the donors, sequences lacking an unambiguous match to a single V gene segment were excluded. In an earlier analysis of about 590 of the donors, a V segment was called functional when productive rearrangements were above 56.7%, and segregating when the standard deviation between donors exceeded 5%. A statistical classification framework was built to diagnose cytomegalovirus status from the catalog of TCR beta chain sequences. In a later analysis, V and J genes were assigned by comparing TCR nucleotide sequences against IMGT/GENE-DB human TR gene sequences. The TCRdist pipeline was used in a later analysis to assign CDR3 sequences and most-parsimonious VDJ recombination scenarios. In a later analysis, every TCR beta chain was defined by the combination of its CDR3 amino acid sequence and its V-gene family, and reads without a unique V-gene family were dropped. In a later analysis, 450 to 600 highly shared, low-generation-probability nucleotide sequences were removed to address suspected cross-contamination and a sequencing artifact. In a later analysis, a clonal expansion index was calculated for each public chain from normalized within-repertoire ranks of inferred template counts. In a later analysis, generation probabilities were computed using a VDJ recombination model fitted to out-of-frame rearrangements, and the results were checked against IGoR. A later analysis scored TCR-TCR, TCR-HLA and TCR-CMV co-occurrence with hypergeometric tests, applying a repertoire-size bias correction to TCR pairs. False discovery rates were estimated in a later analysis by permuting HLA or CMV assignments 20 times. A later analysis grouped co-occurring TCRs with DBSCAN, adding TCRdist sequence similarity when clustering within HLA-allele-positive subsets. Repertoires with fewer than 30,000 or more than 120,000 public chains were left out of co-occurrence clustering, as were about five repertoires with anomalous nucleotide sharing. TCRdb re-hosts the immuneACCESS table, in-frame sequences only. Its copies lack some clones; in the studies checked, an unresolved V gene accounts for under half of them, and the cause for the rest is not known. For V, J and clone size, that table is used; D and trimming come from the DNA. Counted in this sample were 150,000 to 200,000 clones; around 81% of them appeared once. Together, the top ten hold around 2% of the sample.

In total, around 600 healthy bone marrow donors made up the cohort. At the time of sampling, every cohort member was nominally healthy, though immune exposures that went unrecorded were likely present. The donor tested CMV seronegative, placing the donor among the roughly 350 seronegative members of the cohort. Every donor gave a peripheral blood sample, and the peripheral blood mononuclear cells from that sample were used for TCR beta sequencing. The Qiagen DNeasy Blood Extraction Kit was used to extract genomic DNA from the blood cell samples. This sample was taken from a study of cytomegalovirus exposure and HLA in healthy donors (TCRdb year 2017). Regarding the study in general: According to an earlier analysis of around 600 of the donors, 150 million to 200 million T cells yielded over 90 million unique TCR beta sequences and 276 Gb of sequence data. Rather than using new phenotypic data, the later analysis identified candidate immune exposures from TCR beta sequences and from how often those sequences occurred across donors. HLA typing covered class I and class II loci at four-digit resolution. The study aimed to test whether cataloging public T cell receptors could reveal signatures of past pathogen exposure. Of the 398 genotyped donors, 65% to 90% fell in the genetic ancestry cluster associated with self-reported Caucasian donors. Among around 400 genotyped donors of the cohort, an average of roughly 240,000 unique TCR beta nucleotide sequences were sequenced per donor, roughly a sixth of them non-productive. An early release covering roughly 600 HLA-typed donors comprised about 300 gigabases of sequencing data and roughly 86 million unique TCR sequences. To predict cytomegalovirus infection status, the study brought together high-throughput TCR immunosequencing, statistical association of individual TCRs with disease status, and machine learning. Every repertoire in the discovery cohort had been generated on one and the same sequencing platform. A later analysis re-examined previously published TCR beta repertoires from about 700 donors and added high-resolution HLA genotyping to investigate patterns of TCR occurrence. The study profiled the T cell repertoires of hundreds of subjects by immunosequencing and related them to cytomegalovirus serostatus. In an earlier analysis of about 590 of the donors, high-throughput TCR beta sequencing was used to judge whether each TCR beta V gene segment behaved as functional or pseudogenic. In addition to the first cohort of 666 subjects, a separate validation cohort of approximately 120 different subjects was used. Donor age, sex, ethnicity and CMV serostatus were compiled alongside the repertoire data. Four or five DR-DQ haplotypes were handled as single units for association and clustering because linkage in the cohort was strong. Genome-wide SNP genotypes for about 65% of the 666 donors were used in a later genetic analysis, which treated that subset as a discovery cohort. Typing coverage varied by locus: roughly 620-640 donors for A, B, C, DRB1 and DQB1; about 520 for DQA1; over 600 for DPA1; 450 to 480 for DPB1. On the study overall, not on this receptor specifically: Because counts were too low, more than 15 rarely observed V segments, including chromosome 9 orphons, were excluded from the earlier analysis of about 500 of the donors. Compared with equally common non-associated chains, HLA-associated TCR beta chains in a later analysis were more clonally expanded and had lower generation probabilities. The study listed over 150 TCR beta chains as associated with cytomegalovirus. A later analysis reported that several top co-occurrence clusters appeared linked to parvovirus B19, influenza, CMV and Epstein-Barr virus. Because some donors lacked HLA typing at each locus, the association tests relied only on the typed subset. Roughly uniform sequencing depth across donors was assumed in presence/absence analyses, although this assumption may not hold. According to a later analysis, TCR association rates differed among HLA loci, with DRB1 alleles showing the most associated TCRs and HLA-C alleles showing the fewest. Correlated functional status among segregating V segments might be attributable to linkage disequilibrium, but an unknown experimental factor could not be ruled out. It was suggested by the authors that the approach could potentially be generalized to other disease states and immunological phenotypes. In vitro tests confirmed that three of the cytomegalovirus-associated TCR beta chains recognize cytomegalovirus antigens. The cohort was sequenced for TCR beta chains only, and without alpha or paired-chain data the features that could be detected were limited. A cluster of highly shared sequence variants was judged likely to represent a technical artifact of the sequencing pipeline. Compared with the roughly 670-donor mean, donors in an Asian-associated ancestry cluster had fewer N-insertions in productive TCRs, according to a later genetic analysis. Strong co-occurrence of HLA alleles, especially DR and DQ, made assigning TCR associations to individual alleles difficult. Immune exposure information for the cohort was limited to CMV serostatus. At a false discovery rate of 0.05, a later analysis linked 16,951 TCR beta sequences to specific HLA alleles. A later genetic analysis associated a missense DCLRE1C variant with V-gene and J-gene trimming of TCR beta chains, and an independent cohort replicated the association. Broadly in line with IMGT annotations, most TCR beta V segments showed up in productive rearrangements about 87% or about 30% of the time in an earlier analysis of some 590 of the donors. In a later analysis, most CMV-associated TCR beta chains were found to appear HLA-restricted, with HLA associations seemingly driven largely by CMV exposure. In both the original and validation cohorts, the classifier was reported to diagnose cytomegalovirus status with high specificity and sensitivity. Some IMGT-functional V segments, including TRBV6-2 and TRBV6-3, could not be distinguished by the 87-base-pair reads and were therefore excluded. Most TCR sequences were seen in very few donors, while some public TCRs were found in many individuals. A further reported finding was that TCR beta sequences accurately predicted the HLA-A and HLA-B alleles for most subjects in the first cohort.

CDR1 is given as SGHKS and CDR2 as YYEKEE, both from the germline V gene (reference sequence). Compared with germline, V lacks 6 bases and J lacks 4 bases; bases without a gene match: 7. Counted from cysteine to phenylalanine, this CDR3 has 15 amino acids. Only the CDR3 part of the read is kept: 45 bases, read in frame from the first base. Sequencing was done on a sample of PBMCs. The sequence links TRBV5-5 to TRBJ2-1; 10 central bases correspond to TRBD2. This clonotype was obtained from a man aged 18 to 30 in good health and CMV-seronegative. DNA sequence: TGTGCCAGCACCAACAGACTAGCGGGTTACAATGAGCAGTTCTTC. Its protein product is CASTNRLAGYNEQFF.